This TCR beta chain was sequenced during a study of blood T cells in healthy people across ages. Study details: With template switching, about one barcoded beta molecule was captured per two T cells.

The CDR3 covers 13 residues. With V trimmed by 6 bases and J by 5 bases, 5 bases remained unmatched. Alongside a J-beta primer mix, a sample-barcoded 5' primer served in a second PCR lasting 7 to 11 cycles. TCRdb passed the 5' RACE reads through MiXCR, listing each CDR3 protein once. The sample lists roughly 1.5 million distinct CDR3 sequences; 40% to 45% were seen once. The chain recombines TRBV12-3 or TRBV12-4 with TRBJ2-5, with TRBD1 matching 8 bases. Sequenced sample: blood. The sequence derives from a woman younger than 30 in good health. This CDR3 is CASSDRGGETQYF. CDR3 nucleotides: TGTGCCAGCAGCGACAGGGGTGGGGAGACCCAGTACTTC.